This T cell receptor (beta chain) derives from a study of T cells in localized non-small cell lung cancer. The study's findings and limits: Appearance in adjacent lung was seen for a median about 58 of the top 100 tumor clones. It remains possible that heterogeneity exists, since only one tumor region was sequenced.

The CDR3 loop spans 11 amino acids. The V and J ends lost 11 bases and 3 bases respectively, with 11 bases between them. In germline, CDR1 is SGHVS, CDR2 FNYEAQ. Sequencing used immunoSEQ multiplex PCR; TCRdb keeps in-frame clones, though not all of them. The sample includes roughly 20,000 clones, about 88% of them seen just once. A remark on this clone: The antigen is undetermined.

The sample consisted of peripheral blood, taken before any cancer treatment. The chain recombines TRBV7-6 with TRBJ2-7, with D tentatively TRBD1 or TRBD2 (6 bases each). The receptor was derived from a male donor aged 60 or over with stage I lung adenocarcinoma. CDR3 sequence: CASGGGYEQYF. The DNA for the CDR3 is TGTGCCTCAGGAGGGGGCTACGAGCAGTACTTC. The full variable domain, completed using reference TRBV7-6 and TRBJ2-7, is GAGVSQSPRYKVTKRGQDVALRCDPISGHVSLYWYRQALGQGPEFLTYFNYEAQQDKSGLPNDRFSAERPEGSISTLTIQRTEQRDSAMYRCASGGGYEQYFGPGTRLTVT.